A single sample gave rise to the 2 T cell receptor beta chains below, sequenced in a study of blood T cell repertoires in COVID-19. The assay was immunoSEQ multiplex PCR, and TCRdb's table has in-frame clones only and misses some. The sample contains 150,000 to 200,000 clones, about 89% of which appear only once. Source material: peripheral blood. The receptors shown here come from a man aged 60-69 years with acute or convalescent COVID-19.

This sequence joins TRBV5-1 and TRBJ1-1; D unclear. The germline CDR1 and CDR2 sequences are SGHRS and YFSETQ. With 0 bases removed from V and 7 bases from J, the gap between germline ends came to 13 bases. The CDR3 is 14 residues long. CDR3 coding DNA: TGCGCCAGCAGCTTGGAAGGGAGGGTAGGTGAAGCTTTCTTT. It translates to CASSLEGRVGEAFF.

This CDR3 reads CASSLARQGAIYGYTF. CDR3 sequence (DNA): TGTGCCAGCAGCTTGGCCCGGCAGGGGGCCATCTATGGCTACACCTTC. This chain connects TRBV5-6 to TRBJ1-2; TRBD1 aligns across 8 bases. This CDR3 region has 16 residues. The V gene's germline CDR1 is SGHDT and CDR2 YYEEEE. Trimming at V came to 0 bases and at J to 4 bases, leaving 8 bases not matched to a gene. Using reference TRBV5-6 and TRBJ1-2 for the parts outside the CDR3, the full variable domain is DAGVTQSPTHLIKTRGQQVTLRCSPKSGHDTVSWYQQALGQGPQFIFQYYEEEERQRGNFPDRFSGHQFPNYSSELNVNALLLGDSALYLCASSLARQGAIYGYTFGSGTRLTVV.